The T cell receptor (beta chain) under discussion was sequenced for a study of blood T cell repertoires in COVID-19. For the study at large: T cells, B-cell-depleted T cells, or PBMCs supplied cDNA or gDNA.

Repertoires were generated with immunoSEQ multiplex PCR, while TCRdb's copy carries only in-frame clones and drops some. The sample yields 150,000 to 200,000 clones, around 86% seen once. CDR1 and CDR2 (germline): KGHSH, LQKENI. Deletions cut 2 bases from V and 13 bases from J, with 11 bases between. CDR3 length: 11 amino acids. The source material was peripheral blood. The origin of this receptor is a man aged 40-55 years with acute or convalescent COVID-19. This sequence joins TRBV18 and TRBJ1-2, with a tentative D call TRBD1 (6 bases). CDR3 in amino acids: CASSPVQGVTF. The DNA for the CDR3 is TGTGCCAGCTCACCAGTACAGGGTGTCACCTTC.